The next 32 T cell receptor beta chains were all read from a single sample in a study of PD-L1 blockade in urothelial cancer. The time point here: pretreatment peripheral blood. TCRdb's copy holds only in-frame clones and misses some; the assay was immunoSEQ multiplex PCR. The sample lists 70,000 to 85,000 clones; 90% were seen once. The material sequenced was PBMCs, taken around atezolizumab (anti-PD-L1) treatment. The receptor source for this set is a man in his sixties or seventies with urothelial cancer.

The chain carries TRBV19 and TRBJ2-3; D unclear. V lost 7 bases and J lost 6, with 8 bases in between. CDR1 is LNHDA and CDR2 is SQIVND in the germline V gene (reference sequence). The CDR3 length is 11 residues. In DNA form, the CDR3 reads TGTGCCAGTATTGGAGCGGATACGCAGTATTTT. Translated, it gives CASIGADTQYF.

The chain is built from TRBV5-1 and TRBJ2-3; D remains unclear. The CDR3 consists of 13 residues. V was clipped by 7 bases and J by 1 base, with 10 bases between them. Germline V gene sequence: CDR1 SGHRS, CDR2 YFSETQ. CDR3 sequence: CASQVVGTDTQYF. In DNA form, the CDR3 reads TGCGCCAGCCAGGTCGTGGGCACAGATACGCAGTATTTT.

This chain connects TRBV29-1 to TRBJ2-1; 7 bases are a match to TRBD1. With V trimmed by 3 bases and J by 9 bases, 5 bases remained unmatched. The CDR3 extends over 12 amino acids. Germline loops: CDR1 SQVTM, CDR2 ANQGSEA. CDR3 sequence reads: CSVDVGGFEQFF. The CDR3 coding sequence is TGCAGCGTTGATGTAGGGGGCTTTGAGCAGTTCTTC.

The rearrangement links TRBV6-5 to TRBJ2-1; 12 bases align to TRBD2. J was trimmed by 4 bases and V by 4 bases; bases with no gene match: 2. Germline CDR1 is MNHEY and CDR2 is SVGAGI. This CDR3 has 15 amino acids. CDR3 amino acids: CASSLGTSGYNEQFF. The CDR3 DNA sequence: TGTGCCAGCAGTTTGGGGACTAGCGGGTACAATGAGCAGTTCTTC.

CDR3 nucleotide sequence: TGTGCCAGCAGTTTAATCGGGACAGGGGACTACGAGCAGTACTTC. Translation gives CASSLIGTGDYEQYF. The V gene is TRBV28, the J gene TRBJ2-7, with 10 bases that match TRBD1. Germline-derived CDR1 and CDR2 are MDHEN and SYDVKM. Losses at the gene ends were 2 bases for V and 3 bases for J; bases not matched to a gene: 4. CDR3 size: 15 residues.

The chain carries TRBV7-3 and TRBJ2-1; unclear D gene. CDR3 length equals 13 residues. Trimming pared 4 bases from V and 4 bases from J, leaving 8 bases between. In germline, CDR1 is SGHTA, CDR2 FQGTGA. The CDR3, as DNA: TGTGCCAGCAGCTCTATGTCGTACAATGAGCAGTTCTTC. Translating it yields CASSSMSYNEQFF.

Only a few counts were recorded for this clone. The chain has TRBV6-1 and TRBJ1-5; 8 positions agree with TRBD1. The CDR3 extends over 15 amino acids. The J segment lost 5 bases and the V segment lost 5 bases, leaving 8 bases of the junction unmatched. Germline V gene lookup returns CDR1 MNHNS and CDR2 SASEGT. CDR3 nucleotides: TGTGCCAGCAGTCCACGCCTGACAGGGGATCAGCCCCAGCATTTT. This encodes CASSPRLTGDQPQHF.

V is TRBV18 and J is TRBJ1-5; no definite D call. CDR1 is KGHSH, CDR2 LQKENI, per germline. Trimming stripped 2 bases from V and 2 bases from J, with 10 bases between. The CDR3 is made up of 15 amino acids. CDR3: CASSPTSGGNQPQHF. CDR3 nucleotide sequence: TGTGCCAGCTCACCAACCTCCGGGGGCAATCAGCCCCAGCATTTT.

The chain combines TRBV5-6 with TRBJ2-5; D is perhaps TRBD1 (6 bases). The germline V gene has CDR1 SGHDT and CDR2 YYEEEE. There are 14 residues in the CDR3. Trimming removed 0 bases from V and 14 bases from J, with 20 bases in between. The CDR3 bases are TGTGCCAGCAGCTTGGTGTCCGGGACACACGAAGGCTACTTC. Translated: CASSLVSGTHEGYF.

This rearrangement joins TRBV5-4 to TRBJ2-5, with 7 positions matching TRBD1. V shed 5 bases and J 4 bases; nucleotides not matched to a gene: 8. The CDR3 sequence is 14 residues long. Per the germline V gene, CDR1 is SGHNT and CDR2 is YYREEE (reference sequence). CDR3 in amino acids: CASRKDRVAETQYF. The CDR3 coding sequence is TGTGCCAGCAGAAAAGACAGGGTTGCAGAGACCCAGTACTTC.

V usage is TRBV15 and J usage is TRBJ2-7; 8 nucleotides align to TRBD2. V lost 0 bases to trimming and J lost 6 bases; unmatched junction nucleotides: 7. The germline V gene has CDR1 LNHNV and CDR2 YYDKDF (reference sequence). CDR3 length equals 15 residues. CDR3 bases: TGTGCCACCAGCAGAGATTTCGGGGGGGGGCTCGAGCAGTACTTC. Translating it yields CATSRDFGGGLEQYF.

The chain uses TRBV7-9 and TRBJ2-3; no clear D. This CDR3 has 17 residues. Deletions cut 10 bases from V and 0 bases from J, with 23 bases between. Germline lookup yields CDR1 SEHNR and CDR2 FQNEAQ (reference sequence). This CDR3 is CATSFSRGTASTDTQYF. CDR3 DNA sequence: TGTGCCACCTCCTTCAGCCGCGGAACGGCTAGCACAGATACGCAGTATTTT.

The J gene is TRBJ2-7, the V gene TRBV19; maybe TRBD2 (5 bases). Deletions cut 3 bases from V and 6 bases from J, with 15 bases between. Looked up from germline, CDR1 is LNHDA and CDR2 is SQIVND (reference sequence). This CDR3 contains 14 residues. The CDR3: CASSIGWLAGEQYF. DNA for the CDR3: TGTGCCAGTAGTATTGGCTGGCTTGCGGGCGAGCAGTACTTC.

The rearrangement joins TRBV28 to TRBJ2-7; TRBD2 is a possible D gene (7 bases). The germline CDR1 and CDR2 sequences are MDHEN and SYDVKM. The CDR3 has 13 residues. Trimming pared 10 bases from V and 5 bases from J, leaving 18 bases between. The CDR3 region has the DNA TGTGCCACCGAGGGGGGGGATCCCCACGAGCAGTACTTC. Translating it yields CATEGGDPHEQYF.

V and J are TRBV5-6 and TRBJ2-5, with D perhaps TRBD1 or TRBD2 (6 bases each). The ends were cut back, 4 bases at V and 4 bases at J, with 20 bases in the middle. From germline, CDR1 is SGHDT and CDR2 YYEEEE. The CDR3 consists of 16 residues. The chain's CDR3 is CASSLGGSRLGETQYF. The CDR3 DNA reads as TGTGCCAGCAGCCTGGGGGGCAGTCGGCTGGGAGAGACCCAGTACTTC.

CDR3 coding DNA: TGTGCCAGCAGTGAAGGGACTAGCGGGAACAAGCAGTACTTC. It specifies CASSEGTSGNKQYF. J is TRBJ2-7 and V is TRBV6-1; TRBD2 agrees at 12 bases. The CDR3 runs to 14 residues. J gave up 8 bases and V 1 base, and 3 bases lay outside the gene matches. Per the germline V gene, CDR1 is MNHNS and CDR2 is SASEGT.

This rearrangement joins TRBV27 to TRBJ2-3; 9 positions agree with TRBD2. J gave up 4 bases and V 6 bases, and 2 bases lay outside the gene matches. Germline V gene data show CDR1 as MNHEY and CDR2 as SMNVEV (reference sequence). The CDR3 is 13 amino acids. CDR3 protein: CASSGLASDTQYF. As DNA, the CDR3 is TGTGCCAGCAGCGGACTAGCGTCAGATACGCAGTATTTT.

The chain combines TRBV4-1 with TRBJ2-6, with 9 bases aligning to TRBD1. This CDR3 is built from 17 residues. V lost 6 bases, J lost 4 bases, and 10 bases stayed unmatched. Germline V lookup: CDR1 MGHRA, CDR2 YSYEKL. The CDR3 nucleotides are TGCGCCAGCAGATCGGGACAGGGAAGGTCCGGGGCCAACGTCCTGACTTTC. Translating it yields CASRSGQGRSGANVLTF.

In this sample, this clone turned up once. The chain uses TRBV9 and TRBJ2-1; 10 positions agree with TRBD2. The CDR3 runs to 17 residues. Trimming at V came to 0 bases and at J to 2 bases, leaving 5 bases not matched to a gene. Germline V CDR1 and CDR2: SGDLS, YYNGEE. CDR3 residues: CASSVGTSGIPYNEQFF. CDR3 nucleotides: TGTGCCAGCAGCGTAGGCACTAGCGGGATCCCCTACAATGAGCAGTTCTTC.

The chain combines TRBV19 with TRBJ2-3; 11 nucleotides align to TRBD2. Germline trimming cut 9 bases from V and 1 base from J; bases unmatched to any gene: 9. This CDR3 contains 16 residues. Germline CDR1 LNHDA, CDR2 SQIVND (reference sequence). The CDR3 spells CASSYGGLAGTDTQYF. In DNA, the CDR3 is TGTGCCAGCAGCTACGGGGGACTAGCGGGCACAGATACGCAGTATTTT.

The rearrangement joins TRBV6-5 to TRBJ1-2, with 8 bases aligning to TRBD1. The germline gives CDR1 MNHEY, CDR2 SVGAGI. This CDR3 has 13 residues. V lost 4 bases and J lost 4; bases outside the gene matches: 2. The CDR3 reads CASSWTGSYGYTF. CDR3 in DNA: TGTGCCAGCAGTTGGACAGGGAGCTATGGCTACACCTTC.

This chain connects TRBV6-6 to TRBJ2-7; D is perhaps TRBD1 (6 bases). Trimming shortened V by 6 bases and J by 3 bases, and 15 bases separated the two germline ends. The CDR3 has 14 amino acids. CDR1 and CDR2 (germline): MNHNY, SVGAGI (reference sequence). The CDR3 DNA follows: TGTGCCAGCAGCCAGCCGGGACAAAACTACGAGCAGTACTTC. Its protein is CASSQPGQNYEQYF.

The J gene is TRBJ2-5, the V gene TRBV28; TRBD2 matches 8 bases. J gave up 5 bases and V 5 bases, and 7 bases lay outside the gene matches. CDR1 is MDHEN, CDR2 SYDVKM, per germline. This CDR3 is 14 amino acids long. In DNA form, the CDR3 reads TGTGCCAGCAGTACCTCGGGGGGGTTGGAGACCCAGTACTTC. Encoded protein: CASSTSGGLETQYF.

This rearrangement joins TRBV2 to TRBJ2-5; TRBD2 matches 8 bases. The junction had 6 bases not matched to a gene; V was cut back by 6 bases and J by 0 bases. Germline CDR1 SNHLY, CDR2 FYNNEI. The CDR3 is 15 amino acids. The CDR3 region is CASSPTSANQETQYF. CDR3 coding DNA: TGTGCCAGCAGCCCGACTAGCGCCAACCAAGAGACCCAGTACTTC.

The table lists this clone with a count of one. This chain joins TRBV7-9 and TRBJ2-6; D is unclear. This CDR3 spans 14 amino acids. Germline CDR1 is SEHNR and CDR2 is FQNEAQ (reference sequence). Trimming took 5 bases from V and 0 from J, leaving 5 bases between them. CDR3 amino acids: CASSPLSGANVLTF. Written as DNA, the CDR3 is TGTGCCAGCAGCCCCCTCTCTGGGGCCAACGTCCTGACTTTC.

The V call is TRBV4-1, the J call TRBJ1-4, with 7 bases aligning to TRBD1. J lost 5 bases, V lost 2 bases, and 8 bases had no gene match. The germline V gene encodes CDR1 MGHRA and CDR2 YSYEKL. The CDR3 runs to 16 residues. CDR3 region: CASSQIPGQPNEKLFF. CDR3 coding DNA: TGCGCCAGCAGCCAAATCCCGGGACAGCCCAATGAAAAACTGTTTTTT.

As concerns this clone: Germline and junction disagree at one end, which may indicate a read error. V is TRBV11-2 and J is TRBJ2-3; a weak D match, TRBD2 (6 bases). Germline V gene sequence: CDR1 SGHAT, CDR2 FQNNGV. The CDR3 length is 13 residues. The CDR3 sequence: CASSYTSRDTQYF. CDR3 bases: TGTGCCAGCAGCTACACTAGCAGAGATACGCAGTATTTT.

This chain joins TRBV5-1 and TRBJ1-3, with a tentative D call TRBD1 (6 bases). Looked up from germline, CDR1 is SGHRS and CDR2 is YFSETQ. The CDR3 covers 15 residues. V lost 4 bases to trimming and J lost 1 base, with 12 bases between them. The CDR3 is CASSPNTGSGNTIYF. The CDR3 DNA is TGCGCCAGCAGCCCCAACACAGGGTCTGGAAACACCATATATTTT.

In DNA form, the CDR3 reads TGCGCCAGCAGTGATAGGACAGGCTCTTTTTCCTACGAGCAGTACTTC. Amino acids: CASSDRTGSFSYEQYF. The chain carries TRBV10-2 and TRBJ2-7; 7 bases line up with TRBD1. CDR3 length: 16 amino acids. Germline V gene lookup returns CDR1 WSHSY and CDR2 SAAADI. The ends lost 3 bases at V and 1 base at J; junction bases unmatched: 9.

The CDR3 DNA is TGTGCCACTGCAGGAAATAGCAATCAGCCCCAGCATTTT. This codes for CATAGNSNQPQHF. The chain employs TRBV19 and TRBJ1-5, with D unresolved. CDR1 LNHDA and CDR2 SQIVND come from the germline V gene (reference sequence). Trimming removed 10 bases from V and 0 bases from J, with 10 bases in between. The CDR3 loop spans 13 amino acids.

This rearrangement joins TRBV28 to TRBJ1-4; D is perhaps TRBD1 (6 bases). The CDR3 contains 13 residues. Trimming removed 5 bases at V and 14 bases at J, with 18 bases between. CDR1 is MDHEN and CDR2 is SYDVKM in the germline V gene. The DNA for the CDR3 is TGTGCCAGCAGTACAAGACCGGGACAATCGCTGTTTTTT. Translating gives CASSTRPGQSLFF.

J is TRBJ1-2 and V is TRBV6-1; 7 bases agree with TRBD1. The CDR3 sequence is 13 residues long. V shed 10 bases, J shed 1 base, and the junction held 6 bases outside the gene matches. Germline V gene sequence: CDR1 MNHNS, CDR2 SASEGT. CDR3 coding DNA: TGTGCCACCGCAGGGGGAAATAACTATGGCTACACCTTC. Translated, it gives CATAGGNNYGYTF.